The 31 T cell receptor beta chains in this list originate from one sample, sequenced in a study of cytomegalovirus exposure and HLA in healthy donors. Both 60 Vbeta primers and 13 Jbeta primers went into the PCR. Libraries were prepared by immunoSEQ multiplex PCR; TCRdb keeps only in-frame clonotypes and omits some of them. The sample shows 90,000 to 100,000 clones, less than 85% of them seen only once. Sequenced input: PBMCs. The source of these receptors is a woman aged 60-70 years in good health and CMV-seropositive.

The chain joins TRBV9 to TRBJ2-6, with D unclear. The germline V and J ends were trimmed by 4 bases and 4 bases, with 12 bases remaining between them. Germline V gene sequence: CDR1 SGDLS, CDR2 YYNGEE. The CDR3 is 15 amino acids. CDR3 loop: CASSISLSGANVLTF. The CDR3 nucleotides are TGTGCCAGCAGCATTTCACTGTCCGGGGCCAACGTCCTGACTTTC. Drawing the rest from reference TRBV9 and TRBJ2-6, the complete variable domain is DSGVTQTPKHLITATGQRVTLRCSPRSGDLSVYWYQQSLDQGLQFLIQYYNGEERAKGNILERFSAQQFPDLHSELNLSSLELGDSALYFCASSISLSGANVLTFGAGSRLTVL.

This chain connects TRBV5-5 to TRBJ1-4, with 10 bases fitting TRBD1. Germline assignment: CDR1 SGHKS and CDR2 YYEKEE (reference sequence). The trim removed 4 bases at V and 8 bases at J, leaving 11 bases unmatched. This CDR3 is built from 16 residues. CDR3 protein: CASSPLPGQGREKLFF. DNA of the CDR3: TGTGCCAGCAGCCCACTACCGGGACAGGGGAGAGAAAAACTGTTTTTT.

About this clone itself: Other DNA sequences in this sample translate to the same CDR3. This rearrangement joins TRBV4-2 to TRBJ2-7; maybe TRBD2 (6 bases). The CDR3 is made up of 15 amino acids. V lost 4 bases, J lost 2 bases, and 15 bases lay in between. CDR1 is LGHNA, CDR2 YNFKEQ, per germline. The CDR3 DNA reads as TGTGCCAGCAGCCGAGTGGGGACTGAAGCCTACGAGCAGTACTTC. Protein: CASSRVGTEAYEQYF.

The V and J genes are TRBV19 and TRBJ2-1; 10 positions agree with TRBD2. Looked up from germline, CDR1 is LNHDA and CDR2 is SQIVND (reference sequence). Trimming removed 4 bases from V and 0 bases from J; junction bases left unmatched: 9. This CDR3 has 18 amino acids. DNA of the CDR3: TGTGCCAGTAGTAGCCTGACTAGCGGGCTCAGCTCCTACAATGAGCAGTTCTTC. Amino acid sequence: CASSSLTSGLSSYNEQFF.

This sequence joins TRBV7-6 and TRBJ1-3; D gene unclear. V dropped 1 base and J dropped 2 bases, with 6 bases sitting between them. Germline V CDR1 and CDR2: SGHVS, FNYEAQ. The CDR3 contains 14 residues. CDR3 loop: CASSLEPAGNTIYF. For the CDR3, the DNA is TGTGCCAGCAGCTTAGAGCCGGCTGGAAACACCATATATTTT.

A single count supports this clone. CDR3 protein: CASTDRDLWDGYTF. DNA for the CDR3: TGTGCCAGCACCGACAGGGACCTTTGGGATGGCTACACCTTC. The gene calls are TRBV6-6 and TRBJ1-2; TRBD1 agrees at 7 bases. In germline, CDR1 is MNHNY, CDR2 SVGAGI (reference sequence). The CDR3 runs to 14 residues. V lost 7 bases to trimming and J lost 6 bases; unmatched junction nucleotides: 11.

CDR3 nucleotide sequence: TGTGCCAGCAGACCGAGACAGGGGTTTGGTGAAAAACTGTTTTTT. Encoded protein: CASRPRQGFGEKLFF. The chain links TRBV6-5 to TRBJ1-4; TRBD1 aligns across 8 bases. CDR1 and CDR2 from the germline V gene are MNHEY and SVGAGI. Trimming took 6 bases from V and 7 from J; bases not matched to a gene: 10. This CDR3 is 15 amino acids long.

As to this clone: Mismatch with germline at one junction end may stem from a read error. The genes are TRBV7-7 and TRBJ2-2, with 8 bases fitting TRBD1. This CDR3 is 17 amino acids long. Germline-derived CDR1 and CDR2 are SSHAT and FNYEAQ (reference sequence). The CDR3 nucleotides are TGTGCTAGCAGCAATCCGCGGACAGGGATAGCTTCGGGGGAGCTGTTTTTT. Translation gives CASSNPRTGIASGELFF. Full variable domain (outside the CDR3, taken from reference TRBV7-7 and TRBJ2-2): GAGVSQSPRYKVTKRGQDVTLRCDPISSHATLYWYQQALGQGPEFLTYFNYEAQPDKSGLPSDRFSAERPEGSISTLTIQRTEQRDSAMYRCASSNPRTGIASGELFFGEGSRLTVL.

This clone is a singleton in its sample. The chain uses TRBV5-6 and TRBJ2-7, with TRBD2 identical over 7 bases. The CDR3 spans 14 residues. Germline lookup yields CDR1 SGHDT and CDR2 YYEEEE. The trim removed 3 bases at V and 5 bases at J, leaving 8 bases unmatched. The CDR3 is CASSYGLVQDEQYF. CDR3 DNA sequence: TGTGCCAGCAGCTACGGACTAGTTCAAGACGAGCAGTACTTC.

The rearrangement uses TRBV28 and TRBJ2-5, with TRBD2 matching 11 bases. The J call is in doubt because the DNA end fits TRBJ2-7 better. Germline V gene data show CDR1 as MDHEN and CDR2 as SYDVKM. The CDR3 is 15 residues long. The CDR3 loop reads CASSRPGLAGYEQYF. Here the CDR3 DNA reads TGTGCCAGCAGTCGCCCCGGACTAGCGGGCTACGAGCAGTACTTC.

To note about this clone: The junction departs from the called germline gene at one end, perhaps through a read error. The J gene is TRBJ2-5, the V gene TRBV7-7; TRBD1 agrees at 11 bases. The J call may be incorrect, as the DNA end agrees better with TRBJ2-7. This CDR3 is built from 13 residues. Germline V gives CDR1 SSHAT, CDR2 FNYEAQ (reference sequence). As DNA, the CDR3 is TGTGCTAGCAGCCGGGACAGGGGGTACGAGCAGTACTTC. Protein sequence: CASSRDRGYEQYF.

The V call is TRBV28, the J call TRBJ2-7, with unresolved D. In germline, CDR1 is MDHEN, CDR2 SYDVKM. This CDR3 comprises 10 residues. Trimming removed 6 bases at V and 7 bases at J, with 7 bases between. DNA of the CDR3: TGTGCCAGCAGGCGGTGGGAGCAGTACTTC. Its translation: CASRRWEQYF. Looking up the rest from reference TRBV28 and TRBJ2-7 gives the full variable domain: DVKVTQSSRYLVKRTGEKVFLECVQDMDHENMFWYRQDPGLGLRLIYFSYDVKMKEKGDIPEGYSVSREKKERFSLILESASTNQTSMYLCASRRWEQYFGPGTRLTVT.

The rearrangement links TRBV5-8 to TRBJ1-5; D may be TRBD1 (6 bases). Trimming pared 4 bases from V and 0 bases from J, leaving 11 bases between. This CDR3 comprises 15 residues. In germline, CDR1 is SGHTS, CDR2 YDEGEE. DNA of the CDR3: TGTGCCAGCAGCCCCGGGACATTTAGCAATCAGCCCCAGCATTTT. It encodes CASSPGTFSNQPQHF. The whole variable domain, filled in from reference TRBV5-8 and TRBJ1-5, reads EAGVTQSPTHLIKTRGQQATLRCSPISGHTSVYWYQQALGLGLQFLLWYDEGEERNRGNFPPRFSGRQFPNYSSELNVNALELEDSALYLCASSPGTFSNQPQHFGDGTRLSIL.

J is TRBJ1-2 and V is TRBV5-1; possible D gene TRBD1, 6 bases. The CDR3 sequence is 15 residues long. Germline V gene lookup returns CDR1 SGHRS and CDR2 YFSETQ. With 0 bases removed from V and 10 bases from J, the gap between germline ends came to 19 bases. CDR3 bases: TGCGCCAGCAGCTTGGGACGCGGGGGGCCCTCCACCTACACCTTC. This gives the protein CASSLGRGGPSTYTF.

Remarks on this clone: A junction end diverges from the germline sequence, so it may reflect a read error. The rearrangement links TRBV20-1 to TRBJ1-1; D may be TRBD1 (6 bases). CDR3 size: 9 residues. Germline V CDR1 and CDR2: DFQATT, SNEGSKA (reference sequence). The CDR3 DNA follows: TGCAGTGTCCCGACAGGTCCTGTCTTT. This sequence encodes CSVPTGPVF.

The chain joins TRBV5-6 to TRBJ1-2; TRBD1 aligns across 7 bases. This CDR3 region has 15 residues. The V gene's germline CDR1 is SGHDT and CDR2 YYEEEE. Unmatched junction bases numbered 10, after V lost 7 bases and J lost 1 base. The CDR3 loop reads CASRRRDSFNYGYTF. CDR3 in DNA: TGTGCCAGCCGACGAAGGGACAGTTTTAACTATGGCTACACCTTC. Using reference TRBV5-6 and TRBJ1-2 for the parts outside the CDR3, the full variable domain is DAGVTQSPTHLIKTRGQQVTLRCSPKSGHDTVSWYQQALGQGPQFIFQYYEEEERQRGNFPDRFSGHQFPNYSSELNVNALLLGDSALYLCASRRRDSFNYGYTFGSGTRLTVV.

The chain uses TRBV2 and TRBJ2-1; 8 positions agree with TRBD1. From germline, CDR1 is SNHLY and CDR2 FYNNEI. Germline trimming cut 6 bases from V and 9 bases from J; bases unmatched to any gene: 4. The CDR3 length is 12 residues. Here the CDR3 reads CASRGQVGEQFF. DNA of the CDR3: TGTGCCAGCAGGGGACAGGTGGGTGAGCAGTTCTTC.

The chain couples TRBV28 to TRBJ2-7, with D unclear. Germline V gene data show CDR1 as MDHEN and CDR2 as SYDVKM. The V end was cut by 1 base, the J end by 2 bases, with 12 bases between. This CDR3 is 15 amino acids long. The CDR3 DNA is TGTGCCAGCAGTTTATTCCCGACACGTACCTACGAGCAGTACTTC. It specifies CASSLFPTRTYEQYF.

The chain employs TRBV11-1 and TRBJ1-3; 8 bases align to TRBD1. Losses at the gene ends were 5 bases for V and 2 bases for J; bases not matched to a gene: 2. From germline, CDR1 is SGHAT and CDR2 FQDESV (reference sequence). The CDR3 is 14 amino acids. The CDR3 is CASSLDRAGNTIYF. In nucleotides, the CDR3 is TGTGCCAGCAGCCTGGACAGGGCTGGAAACACCATATATTTT.

This clone was seen only once. V gene TRBV5-1 combines with J gene TRBJ2-1; D is possibly TRBD1 (6 bases). This CDR3 is 14 amino acids long. Deletions cut 4 bases from V and 6 bases from J, with 14 bases between. Germline loops: CDR1 SGHRS, CDR2 YFSETQ. CDR3 DNA sequence: TGCGCCAGCAGCCCCTGGGACAATATCAATGAGCAGTTCTTC. Translation gives CASSPWDNINEQFF.

DNA of the CDR3: TGTGCCAGTAGTATAACAGGGGCGGACTATGGCTACACCTTC. It translates to CASSITGADYGYTF. V and J are TRBV19 and TRBJ1-2, with 7 nucleotides matching TRBD1. CDR3 length: 14 residues. V was pared by 2 bases and J by 3 bases, with 3 bases of the junction left unmatched. CDR1 and CDR2 from the germline V gene are LNHDA and SQIVND (reference sequence).

The chain combines TRBV5-1 with TRBJ2-5, with 7 positions matching TRBD1. The CDR3 length is 15 residues. The V and J ends lost 4 bases and 2 bases, in that order; junction bases with no gene match: 8. CDR1 SGHRS and CDR2 YFSETQ come from the germline V gene. The CDR3 nucleotides read TGCGCCAGCAGCCTGACAGGGAAGGCTCAAGAGACCCAGTACTTC. It is translated as CASSLTGKAQETQYF.

The J gene is TRBJ2-7, the V gene TRBV6-1; D gene uncertain. Germline V gene data show CDR1 as MNHNS and CDR2 as SASEGT. V was clipped by 3 bases and J by 4 bases, with 4 bases between them. The length of the CDR3 is 11 residues. CDR3 sequence: CASSDKYEQYF. CDR3 nucleotides: TGTGCCAGCAGTGATAAATACGAGCAGTACTTC.

The chain employs TRBV19 and TRBJ1-5; possible D gene TRBD1, 6 bases. The CDR3 extends over 14 amino acids. V shed 6 bases and J shed 1 base, with 10 bases lying between them. Per germline, CDR1 LNHDA and CDR2 SQIVND (reference sequence). CDR3 sequence reads: CASRDRLSNQPQHF. CDR3 DNA sequence: TGTGCCAGTAGGGACAGACTGAGCAATCAGCCCCAGCATTTT.

The chain uses TRBV5-1 and TRBJ2-2, with TRBD2 matching 9 bases. The CDR3 has 17 amino acids. The J segment lost 5 bases and the V segment lost 0 bases, leaving 8 bases of the junction unmatched. The germline CDR1 and CDR2 sequences are SGHRS and YFSETQ. This CDR3 reads CASSLGPSGTATGELFF. In DNA, the CDR3 is TGCGCCAGCAGCTTGGGCCCTAGCGGGACTGCAACCGGGGAGCTGTTTTTT.

This clone was recorded a few times. The chain employs TRBV28 and TRBJ1-5, with D possibly being TRBD1 (5 bases). CDR3 size: 12 residues. V lost 8 bases, J lost 4 bases, and 9 bases lay in between. Germline values: CDR1 MDHEN, CDR2 SYDVKM. The CDR3 protein is CASGRGNQPQHF. The CDR3 bases are TGTGCCAGCGGTCGGGGGAATCAGCCCCAGCATTTT.

The chain's CDR3 is CASSSAGTANTGELFF. Written as DNA, the CDR3 is TGTGCCAGCAGCAGTGCCGGGACAGCGAACACCGGGGAGCTGTTTTTT. V gene TRBV5-4 combines with J gene TRBJ2-2; 7 nucleotides align to TRBD1. The ends lost 4 bases at V and 0 bases at J; junction bases unmatched: 6. The CDR3 has 16 residues. Germline V lookup: CDR1 SGHNT, CDR2 YYREEE (reference sequence).

This CDR3 is CASTPTSGKYNEQFF. CDR3 DNA sequence: TGTGCCAGCACTCCGACTAGCGGGAAGTACAATGAGCAGTTCTTC. This rearrangement joins TRBV5-8 to TRBJ2-1; 11 bases fit TRBD2. CDR3 length: 15 amino acids. The germline V gene encodes CDR1 SGHTS and CDR2 YDEGEE. Unmatched junction bases numbered 6, after V lost 6 bases and J lost 4 bases.

The V and J genes are TRBV19 and TRBJ2-7, with D tentatively TRBD2 (7 bases). The CDR3 is 15 amino acids. The V end lost 6 bases, the J end lost 2 bases, and 17 bases lay between the germline ends. CDR1 LNHDA and CDR2 SQIVND come from the germline V gene (reference sequence). The CDR3 is CASSTTGGGPYEQYF. The DNA for the CDR3 is TGTGCCAGTAGCACGACTGGGGGGGGCCCCTACGAGCAGTACTTC.

This clone was observed a single time. The chain employs TRBV10-3 and TRBJ2-1; 8 bases match TRBD2. This CDR3 comprises 14 residues. Trimming at V came to 9 bases and at J to 0 bases, leaving 4 bases not matched to a gene. Germline CDR1 and CDR2: ENHRY and SYGVKD. This CDR3 reads CAISGTSSYNEQFF. As DNA, the CDR3 is TGTGCCATTTCCGGGACTAGCTCCTACAATGAGCAGTTCTTC.

The gene calls are TRBV7-8 and TRBJ2-7; 13 bases align to TRBD2. Per germline, CDR1 SGHVS and CDR2 FQNEAQ. The CDR3 has 16 residues. V lost 5 bases, J lost 2 bases, and 6 bases stayed unmatched. The CDR3 bases are TGTGCCAGCAGCGGACTAGCGGGAGACGGGGCCTACGAGCAGTACTTC. It translates to CASSGLAGDGAYEQYF.